One sample yielded the 30 T cell receptor beta chains listed below, sequenced in a study of T cells in Graves' hyperthyroidism and ophthalmopathy. Amplification yielded TCR beta CDR3 regions, with RNA transcripts as the source. During a first-round RT-PCR of the TCR CDR3, the HTBI primer set was used. TCRdb ran MiXCR on the multiplex PCR reads and lists one entry per CDR3 protein. This sample carries about 260,000 distinct CDR3 sequences, over 15% of them seen once, and the ten largest clones take more than 25%. The sequenced sample consisted of blood. The receptors were gathered from a young woman with Graves' ophthalmopathy.

This clonotype has ten or more counts. This sequence joins TRBV7-6 and TRBJ2-7; possible D gene TRBD2, 6 bases. The ends were cut back, 0 bases at V and 0 bases at J, with 18 bases in the middle. The CDR3 runs 18 residues. Germline CDR1 SGHVS, CDR2 FNYEAQ. This CDR3 is CASSLALGGTVSSYEQYF. The CDR3 DNA is TGTGCCAGCAGCTTAGCGCTGGGAGGTACAGTTAGCTCCTACGAGCAGTACTTC.

There are many counts of this clonotype. The chain joins TRBV28 to TRBJ2-5, with D possibly matching TRBD2 (5 bases). This CDR3 has 14 amino acids. The ends were cut back, 3 bases at V and 4 bases at J, with 12 bases in the middle. The V gene's germline CDR1 is MDHEN and CDR2 SYDVKM. The CDR3 here is CASSLPRSGETQYF. The CDR3 bases are TGTGCCAGCAGTTTGCCCCGGAGCGGAGAGACCCAGTACTTC.

This chain joins TRBV27 and TRBJ1-1; 7 bases line up with TRBD1. This CDR3 has 14 residues. With V trimmed by 5 bases and J by 3 bases, 6 bases remained unmatched. Per the germline V gene, CDR1 is MNHEY and CDR2 is SMNVEV (reference sequence). CDR3 sequence: CASSRQGWDTEAFF. CDR3 coding DNA: TGTGCCAGCAGTAGACAGGGATGGGACACTGAAGCTTTCTTT.

As to this clonotype: A much larger clone lies one base from this, so it may be a read error. The V and J genes are TRBV4-1 and TRBJ1-5, with TRBD1 matching over 8 bases. CDR1 is MGHRA, CDR2 YSYEKL, per germline. The CDR3 totals 17 residues. The CDR3 sequence is CASSQGIGTGGNQPRHF. As DNA, the CDR3 is TGCGCCAGCAGCCAAGGTATAGGGACAGGTGGCAATCAGCCCCGGCATTTT.

This clonotype was seen ten or more times. The chain combines TRBV2 with TRBJ1-5, with D perhaps matching TRBD1 (5 bases). The CDR3 is 13 residues long. Trimming removed 7 bases from V and 4 bases from J, with 11 bases in between. Germline V gene lookup returns CDR1 SNHLY and CDR2 FYNNEI. CDR3 region: CASNGGRNQPQHF. The CDR3 DNA follows: TGTGCCAGCAACGGGGGGAGGAATCAGCCCCAGCATTTT.

This chain links TRBV5-1 with TRBJ1-1; 9 positions match TRBD1. This CDR3 is 16 amino acids long. Germline V CDR1 and CDR2: SGHRS, YFSETQ. V gave up 0 bases and J gave up 1 base; unmatched junction bases: 4. Here the CDR3 reads CASSLETGGRNTEAFF. The CDR3 region has the DNA TGCGCCAGCAGCTTGGAGACAGGGGGACGGAACACTGAAGCTTTCTTT.

The table lists this clonotype with many counts. V and J are TRBV14 and TRBJ2-7; D is undetermined. Trimming removed 1 base from V and 3 bases from J, with 7 bases in between. The germline V gene encodes CDR1 SGHDN and CDR2 FVKESK. This CDR3 is 13 amino acids long. This chain's CDR3 is CASSQGDYYEQYF. The CDR3 nucleotides read TGTGCCAGCAGCCAAGGGGATTACTACGAGCAGTACTTC.

This clonotype was seen repeatedly, ten times or more. The chain links TRBV9 to TRBJ1-2; weak D call: TRBD1 (6 bases). V lost 4 bases and J lost 6, with 13 bases in between. This CDR3 is 13 amino acids long. Germline loops: CDR1 SGDLS, CDR2 YYNGEE. CDR3 residues: CASSNPTGNGYTF. CDR3 in DNA: TGTGCCAGCAGCAACCCCACAGGGAATGGCTACACCTTC.

This clonotype was counted many times. This rearrangement joins TRBV6-1 to TRBJ2-1; 14 bases fit TRBD2. J lost 9 bases, V lost 6 bases, and 13 bases had no gene match. Looked up from germline, CDR1 is MNHNS and CDR2 is SASEGT. CDR3 length: 17 residues. The CDR3, as DNA: TGTGCCAGCAGCTCATTGACTAGCGGGGGGGCGTTAGGTGAGCAGTTCTTC. Its translation is CASSSLTSGGALGEQFF.

The V call is TRBV6-2 or TRBV6-3, the J call TRBJ1-2, with a tentative D call TRBD1 (6 bases). With 2 bases removed from V and 8 bases from J, the gap between germline ends came to 15 bases. Germline V CDR1 and CDR2: MNHEY, SVGEGT. This CDR3 region has 14 residues. The DNA of the CDR3 is TGTGCCAGCAGTTACAGTCGTCAGGGGAGCGGCTACACCTTC. This translates into CASSYSRQGSGYTF.

This clonotype was recorded many times. V gene TRBV4-2 combines with J gene TRBJ1-1; D is unresolved. Germline values: CDR1 LGHNA, CDR2 YNFKEQ. This CDR3 has 16 amino acids. V lost 0 bases and J 3 bases, leaving 14 bases between the germline ends. The CDR3 loop reads CASSQDRGWRDTEAFF. In nucleotides, the CDR3 is TGTGCCAGCAGCCAAGATCGAGGGTGGAGGGACACTGAAGCTTTCTTT.

The rearrangement joins TRBV13 to TRBJ1-1, with 9 bases that match TRBD1. The germline CDR1 and CDR2 sequences are PRHDT and FYEKMQ (reference sequence). The CDR3 totals 15 residues. V shed 5 bases, J shed 0 bases, and the junction held 4 bases outside the gene matches. CDR3 coding DNA: TGTGCCAGCAGCCAGGGGACAGGGCTGAACACTGAAGCTTTCTTT. It yields the protein CASSQGTGLNTEAFF.

This clonotype was seen repeatedly, ten times or more. V is TRBV4-1 and J is TRBJ2-5; D is ambiguous. The CDR3 has 13 residues. V gave up 0 bases and J gave up 4 bases, with 6 bases separating them. Per the germline V gene, CDR1 is MGHRA and CDR2 is YSYEKL. CDR3 nucleotides: TGCGCCAGCAGCCAAGAGGAACTAGAGACCCAGTACTTC. This codes for CASSQEELETQYF.

The chain uses TRBV6-5 and TRBJ2-5; the D gene is possibly TRBD1 (6 bases). The V end was cut by 0 bases, the J end by 3 bases, with 17 bases between. Germline assignment: CDR1 MNHEY and CDR2 SVGAGI. The CDR3 sequence is 17 residues long. The CDR3 loop reads CASSYSPPGQFEETQYF. The CDR3 bases are TGTGCCAGCAGTTACTCGCCGCCAGGACAGTTTGAAGAGACCCAGTACTTC.

There are a few counts of this clonotype. The chain recombines TRBV12-3 or TRBV12-4 with TRBJ2-1, with 16 bases lining up with TRBD2. The V gene end was trimmed by 4 bases and the J gene end by 7 bases; junction bases not matched to a gene: 4. The CDR3 is 16 residues long. Here the CDR3 reads CASSSGLAGGQNEQFF. The CDR3 nucleotides are TGTGCCAGCAGTTCGGGACTAGCGGGAGGGCAGAATGAGCAGTTCTTC.

Only a few counts were recorded for this clonotype. The chain uses TRBV28 and TRBJ1-4; D call uncertain. The germline V gene encodes CDR1 MDHEN and CDR2 SYDVKM. The CDR3 has 16 amino acids. V was cut by 3 bases and J by 0 bases, with 11 bases left in between. This chain's CDR3 is CASSFHPSSTNEKLFF. The CDR3 nucleotides read TGTGCCAGCAGTTTCCACCCATCCTCAACTAATGAAAAACTGTTTTTT.

This clonotype was counted ten times or more. V gene TRBV28 combines with J gene TRBJ2-1, with 11 bases aligning to TRBD2. The CDR3 runs to 14 residues. The V and J ends lost 6 bases and 6 bases, in that order; junction bases with no gene match: 4. Germline-derived CDR1 and CDR2 are MDHEN and SYDVKM. The CDR3 spells CASRLAGESNEQFF. DNA for the CDR3: TGTGCCAGCAGACTAGCGGGAGAGTCCAATGAGCAGTTCTTC.

The chain is built from TRBV2 and TRBJ2-7; the match to TRBD2 covers 10 bases. In germline, CDR1 is SNHLY, CDR2 FYNNEI. V shed 0 bases and J 4 bases; nucleotides not matched to a gene: 6. This CDR3 comprises 16 residues. The CDR3 sequence is CASSEASGLAVYEQYF. The CDR3 DNA is TGTGCCAGCAGTGAAGCGTCTGGACTAGCGGTTTACGAGCAGTACTTC.

V gene TRBV27 combines with J gene TRBJ2-3; D may be TRBD2 (5 bases). Trimming shortened V by 8 bases and J by 0 bases, and 15 bases separated the two germline ends. Germline V gene sequence: CDR1 MNHEY, CDR2 SMNVEV (reference sequence). The CDR3 spans 15 residues. The CDR3: CASSWTGFSTDTQYF. For the CDR3, the DNA is TGTGCCAGCTCCTGGACTGGGTTTAGCACAGATACGCAGTATTTT.

This clonotype occurred many times. V usage is TRBV20-1 and J usage is TRBJ2-7; TRBD1 matches at 7 bases. The CDR3 is 14 amino acids. The V and J ends lost 4 bases and 0 bases, in that order; junction bases with no gene match: 6. Germline CDR1 reads DFQATT; CDR2 reads SNEGSKA (reference sequence). The DNA for the CDR3 is TGCAGTGCTACGACAGGGCTTAGCTCCTACGAGCAGTACTTC. Translated, it gives CSATTGLSSYEQYF.

This clonotype appeared many times. The J gene is TRBJ2-2, the V gene TRBV7-3; D may be TRBD1 (6 bases). CDR1 and CDR2 from the germline V gene are SGHTA and FQGTGA. Trimming took 5 bases from V and 2 from J, leaving 12 bases between them. This CDR3 comprises 15 residues. The CDR3 region is CASSPRQANTGELFF. The CDR3 bases are TGTGCCAGCAGCCCCCGACAGGCCAACACCGGGGAGCTGTTTTTT.

This clonotype was observed at least ten times. V is TRBV18 and J is TRBJ1-1; the D is unclear. The CDR3 runs 14 residues. Trimming took off 6 bases at V and 0 bases at J, with 11 bases between the two ends. Germline V gene lookup returns CDR1 KGHSH and CDR2 LQKENI. The CDR3 loop reads CASSPAVMNTEAFF. CDR3 bases: TGTGCCAGCTCTCCGGCCGTGATGAACACTGAAGCTTTCTTT.

This clonotype was seen at least ten times. This chain connects TRBV5-8 to TRBJ1-2, with D unclear. The CDR3 has 12 amino acids. V was trimmed by 5 bases and J by 1 base, leaving 6 bases between them. Germline V gene data show CDR1 as SGHTS and CDR2 as YDEGEE. The CDR3 spells CASRESNYGYTF. CDR3 nucleotides: TGTGCCAGCAGGGAGAGTAACTATGGCTACACCTTC.

This clonotype was observed many times. The chain joins TRBV5-1 to TRBJ2-7, with TRBD2 identical over 16 bases. There are 17 residues in the CDR3. CDR1 is SGHRS and CDR2 is YFSETQ in the germline V gene. Trimming at V came to 3 bases and at J to 5 bases, leaving 8 bases not matched to a gene. The CDR3 protein is CASSSGTSGGAVHEQYF. CDR3 bases: TGCGCCAGCAGCTCAGGGACTAGCGGGGGGGCAGTGCACGAGCAGTACTTC. The entire variable domain, with the rest obtained from reference TRBV5-1 and TRBJ2-7, is as follows: KAGVTQTPRYLIKTRGQQVTLSCSPISGHRSVSWYQQTPGQGLQFLFEYFSETQRNKGNFPGRFSGRQFSNSRSEMNVSTLELGDSALYLCASSSGTSGGAVHEQYFGPGTRLTVT.

This clonotype was observed many times. The V gene is TRBV29-1, the J gene TRBJ1-1, with D perhaps matching TRBD1 (5 bases). Germline V gene data show CDR1 as SQVTM and CDR2 as ANQGSEA. The V gene lost 4 bases and the J gene lost 5 bases, with 20 bases spanning the gap. The CDR3 spans 15 residues. The CDR3 DNA follows: TGCAGCGTTGTTGTCGCAATGACAGAGCTAACTGAAGCTTTCTTT. As protein: CSVVVAMTELTEAFF.

This clonotype has a count of ten or more. The chain carries TRBV28 and TRBJ2-7; D might be TRBD1 or TRBD2, each matching 6 bases. CDR1 is MDHEN and CDR2 is SYDVKM in the germline V gene. Trimming pared 7 bases from V and 4 bases from J, leaving 14 bases between. The CDR3 is 13 amino acids. The CDR3 DNA sequence: TGTGCCAGCACTGGGGGGCGTTCTTACGAGCAGTACTTC. Translating it yields CASTGGRSYEQYF.

This chain uses TRBV7-9 with TRBJ2-1; possibly TRBD2 for D (5 bases). Trimming removed 1 base at V and 3 bases at J, with 10 bases between. The CDR3 covers 15 residues. CDR1 and CDR2 (germline): SEHNR, FQNEAQ (reference sequence). The CDR3 DNA reads as TGTGCCAGCAGCTTAGTGGGAGCGAACTACAATGAGCAGTTCTTC. As protein: CASSLVGANYNEQFF.

This clonotype has only a few counts. The chain combines TRBV4-1 with TRBJ2-1; 9 bases agree with TRBD1. This CDR3 spans 17 amino acids. Germline V gene lookup returns CDR1 MGHRA and CDR2 YSYEKL. V lost 4 bases, J lost 4 bases, and 11 bases stayed unmatched. This chain's CDR3 is CASSRSSGQGSYNEQFF. CDR3 DNA sequence: TGCGCCAGCAGCCGATCATCTGGACAGGGGAGTTACAATGAGCAGTTCTTC.

This clonotype was observed a handful of times. The chain recombines TRBV19 with TRBJ1-1; D is uncertain. There are 15 residues in the CDR3. With 2 bases removed from V and 5 bases from J, the gap between germline ends came to 15 bases. From germline, CDR1 is LNHDA and CDR2 SQIVND (reference sequence). The CDR3 bases are TGTGCCAGTAGTATAATAAAAAGCCGGTTGACTGAAGCTTTCTTT. Amino acids: CASSIIKSRLTEAFF.

The chain has TRBV20-1 and TRBJ1-4; D is unresolved. With 1 base removed from V and 0 bases from J, the gap between germline ends came to 12 bases. Germline loops: CDR1 DFQATT, CDR2 SNEGSKA (reference sequence). The CDR3 spans 16 residues. CDR3 protein: CSARGAADATNEKLFF. The CDR3 coding sequence is TGCAGTGCTAGAGGGGCGGCGGATGCAACTAATGAAAAACTGTTTTTT.